These 17 T cell receptor beta chains originate from one sample sequenced in a study of identical twins. TCRdb reanalysed the 5' RACE reads using MiXCR and keeps one entry per CDR3 protein. The profile covers approximately 280,000 distinct CDR3 sequences, with about 8% appearing a single time and more than 2% taken by the ten largest. These sequences were also reported in another study, on yellow fever vaccine responses in identical twins.

The sample consisted of memory (CD45RO+) T cells sorted from blood. The origin of the receptors is a woman aged 18-35 years in good health.

At least ten counts were recorded for this clonotype. The chain carries TRBV27 and TRBJ2-3, with 11 nucleotides matching TRBD1. V shed 8 bases and J 4 bases; nucleotides not matched to a gene: 11. CDR1 and CDR2 (germline): MNHEY, SMNVEV (reference sequence). The CDR3 runs to 16 residues. The CDR3 is CASRLGDRGASDTQYF. CDR3 in DNA: TGTGCCAGCCGGCTCGGGGACAGGGGGGCTTCAGATACGCAGTATTTT.

V usage is TRBV12-3 or TRBV12-4 and J usage is TRBJ2-1, with D possibly being TRBD1 or TRBD2 (6 bases each). The CDR3 is 14 residues long. V lost 5 bases to trimming and J lost 7 bases, with 15 bases between them. This CDR3 reads CASSPRGRGNEQFF. The CDR3 coding sequence is TGTGCCAGCAGTCCCCGGGGGCGCGGGAATGAGCAGTTCTTC.

This chain joins TRBV20-1 and TRBJ2-7, with 8 bases aligning to TRBD1. V lost 1 base and J lost 6; bases outside the gene matches: 5. The CDR3 loop spans 13 amino acids. CDR1 is DFQATT, CDR2 SNEGSKA, per germline (reference sequence). The CDR3 here is CSARGTGISEQYV. CDR3 DNA: TGCAGTGCTAGAGGGACAGGGATTTCCGAGCAGTACGTC.

This clonotype was seen at least ten times. The chain is built from TRBV7-9 and TRBJ2-3; possible D gene TRBD2, 6 bases. The CDR3 spans 12 residues. Germline loops: CDR1 SEHNR, CDR2 FQNEAQ (reference sequence). The V end lost 8 bases, the J end lost 3 bases, and 9 bases lay between the germline ends. CDR3 nucleotide sequence: TGTGCCAGCCGCCGGGGGACAGATACGCAGTATTTT. This translates into CASRRGTDTQYF.

Only a few counts were recorded for this clonotype. The chain employs TRBV11-2 and TRBJ2-2, with D tentatively TRBD2 (6 bases). The CDR3 totals 16 residues. With 6 bases removed from V and 5 bases from J, the gap between germline ends came to 19 bases. Germline V gene sequence: CDR1 SGHAT, CDR2 FQNNGV. CDR3 loop: CASRLPGLAGTGELFF. CDR3 coding DNA: TGTGCCAGCAGGCTCCCGGGACTGGCGGGAACCGGGGAGCTGTTTTTT.

The chain couples TRBV7-9 to TRBJ2-3; a weak D match, TRBD2 (7 bases). With 2 bases removed from V and 2 bases from J, the gap between germline ends came to 17 bases. Germline loops: CDR1 SEHNR, CDR2 FQNEAQ (reference sequence). The CDR3 loop spans 17 amino acids. This CDR3 reads CASSLHPGGGPTDTQYF. Written as DNA, the CDR3 is TGTGCCAGCAGCTTACACCCGGGGGGCGGGCCCACAGATACGCAGTATTTT.

The chain links TRBV19 to TRBJ2-7; D ambiguous. Trimming shortened V by 4 bases and J by 4 bases, and 14 bases separated the two germline ends. The CDR3 sequence is 14 residues long. Germline V gene lookup returns CDR1 LNHDA and CDR2 SQIVND (reference sequence). The chain's CDR3 is CASSTLTLIYEQYF. The CDR3 DNA sequence: TGTGCCAGTAGTACATTGACACTGATTTACGAGCAGTACTTC.

This clonotype was counted a few times. CDR3: CASSRDRGPYNEQFF. The CDR3 DNA is TGCGCCAGCAGTCGGGACAGGGGGCCCTACAATGAGCAGTTCTTC. This chain uses TRBV5-1 with TRBJ2-1, with 12 positions matching TRBD1. V lost 5 bases, J lost 2 bases, and 2 bases stayed unmatched. This CDR3 is 15 amino acids long. Germline lookup yields CDR1 SGHRS and CDR2 YFSETQ.

This clonotype was observed many times. This sequence joins TRBV28 and TRBJ1-1; D is unclear. Trimming took off 3 bases at V and 0 bases at J, with 14 bases between the two ends. From germline, CDR1 is MDHEN and CDR2 SYDVKM. The CDR3 runs to 16 residues. CDR3 nucleotide sequence: TGTGCCAGCAGTTTCCCCCCAGGCAGGCTGAACACTGAAGCTTTCTTT. The encoded protein is CASSFPPGRLNTEAFF.

This clonotype was observed once. The chain is built from TRBV28 and TRBJ2-1; 16 nucleotides align to TRBD2. CDR3 length: 16 residues. Per germline, CDR1 MDHEN and CDR2 SYDVKM. Trimming at V came to 3 bases and at J to 9 bases, leaving 5 bases not matched to a gene. CDR3 sequence reads: CASSFIGTSGRVEQFF. Here the CDR3 DNA reads TGTGCCAGCAGTTTCATTGGGACTAGCGGGAGGGTTGAGCAGTTCTTC.

This clonotype was seen only a few times. The V and J genes are TRBV10-1 and TRBJ1-5; the D is unclear. V was clipped by 5 bases and J by 5 bases, with 4 bases between them. Germline V gene data show CDR1 as WNHNN and CDR2 as SYGVQD (reference sequence). The CDR3 contains 11 residues. The CDR3 DNA follows: TGCGCCAGCAGTACGTATCAGCCCCAGCATTTT. Its protein product is CASSTYQPQHF.

This rearrangement joins TRBV18 to TRBJ2-7; the D is unclear. The CDR3 has 13 residues. V lost 3 bases to trimming and J lost 2 bases, with 8 bases between them. Germline CDR1 reads KGHSH; CDR2 reads LQKENI. In DNA, the CDR3 is TGTGCCAGCTCACCGGGGAAGACCTACGAGCAGTACGTC. Its translation is CASSPGKTYEQYV.

This clonotype showed up just a few times. The chain is built from TRBV27 and TRBJ1-6; 7 nucleotides line up with TRBD1. Germline CDR1 reads MNHEY; CDR2 reads SMNVEV (reference sequence). The J segment lost 13 bases and the V segment lost 5 bases, leaving 8 bases of the junction unmatched. CDR3 length: 13 residues. CDR3: CASSTGESVPLHF. CDR3 DNA sequence: TGTGCCAGCAGTACAGGGGAATCGGTCCCCCTCCACTTT.

Ten or more counts support this clonotype. This rearrangement joins TRBV5-1 to TRBJ2-2, with D unclear. V dropped 2 bases and J dropped 3 bases, with 8 bases sitting between them. The CDR3 is 14 residues long. Germline CDR1 is SGHRS and CDR2 is YFSETQ. This CDR3 reads CASSLSPDTGELFF. Here the CDR3 DNA reads TGCGCCAGCAGCTTAAGTCCGGACACCGGGGAGCTGTTTTTT.

This clonotype has a count of ten or more. The rearrangement links TRBV24-1 to TRBJ2-2; TRBD2 matches 7 bases. The length of the CDR3 is 15 residues. The ends lost 6 bases at V and 0 bases at J; junction bases unmatched: 3. Germline assignment: CDR1 KGHDR and CDR2 SFDVKD. The CDR3 here is CATSSAGTNTGELFF. The CDR3 coding sequence is TGTGCCACCAGTTCAGCGGGGACGAACACCGGGGAGCTGTTTTTT.

The chain couples TRBV2 to TRBJ2-7; D may be TRBD1 (6 bases). CDR1 and CDR2 from the germline V gene are SNHLY and FYNNEI. The CDR3 extends over 14 amino acids. V was trimmed by 7 bases and J by 3 bases, leaving 16 bases between them. CDR3 loop: CASMDPGQHYEQYF. The CDR3 bases are TGTGCCAGCATGGATCCGGGACAACACTACGAGCAGTACTTC.

This chain links TRBV20-1 with TRBJ2-7; maybe TRBD2 (5 bases). The germline gives CDR1 DFQATT, CDR2 SNEGSKA (reference sequence). The CDR3 length is 13 residues. V lost 2 bases and J lost 7, with 15 bases in between. The CDR3 is CSARLAGPPEQYF. The CDR3 DNA reads as TGCAGTGCTAGACTAGCCGGGCCCCCGGAGCAGTACTTC.